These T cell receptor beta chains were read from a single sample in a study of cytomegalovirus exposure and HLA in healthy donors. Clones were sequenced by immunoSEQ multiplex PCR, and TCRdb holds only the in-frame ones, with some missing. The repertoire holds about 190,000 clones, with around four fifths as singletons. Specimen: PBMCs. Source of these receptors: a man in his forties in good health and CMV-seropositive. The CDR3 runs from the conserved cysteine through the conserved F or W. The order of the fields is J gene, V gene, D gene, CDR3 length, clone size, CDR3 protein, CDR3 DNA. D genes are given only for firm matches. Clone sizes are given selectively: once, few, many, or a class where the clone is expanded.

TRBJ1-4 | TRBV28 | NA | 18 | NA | CASTPIGRQLTTNEKLFF | TGTGCCAGCACTCCTATAGGGCGACAGTTGACAACTAATGAAAAACTGTTTTTT
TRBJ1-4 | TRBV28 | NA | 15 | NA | CASSLSSATNEKLFF | TGTGCCAGCAGTTTGTCGTCTGCAACTAATGAAAAACTGTTTTTT
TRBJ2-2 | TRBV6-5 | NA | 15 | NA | CASSLGGPDTGELFF | TGTGCCAGCAGTCTCGGGGGGCCTGACACCGGGGAGCTGTTTTTT
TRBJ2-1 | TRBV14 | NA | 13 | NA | CASSPYTYNEQFF | TGTGCCAGCAGCCCGTATACCTACAATGAGCAGTTCTTC
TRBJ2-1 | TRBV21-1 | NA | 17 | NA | CASSKGNSGSSYNEQFF | TGTGCCAGCAGCAAAGGTAATAGCGGGTCCTCCTACAATGAGCAGTTCTTC
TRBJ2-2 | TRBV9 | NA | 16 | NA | CASSVGGGANTGELFF | TGTGCCAGCAGCGTAGGGGGGGGCGCGAACACCGGGGAGCTGTTTTTT
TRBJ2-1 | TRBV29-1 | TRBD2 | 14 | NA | CSSLGASGMDEQFF | TGCAGCTCCTTGGGGGCTAGCGGGATGGATGAGCAGTTCTTC
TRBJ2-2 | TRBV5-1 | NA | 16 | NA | CASSLAESMNTGELFF | TGCGCCAGCAGCTTGGCCGAGTCTATGAACACCGGGGAGCTGTTTTTT
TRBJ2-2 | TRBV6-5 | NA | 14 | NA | CASLGHLGAGELFF | TGTGCCAGCCTGGGACATCTCGGTGCCGGGGAGCTGTTTTTT
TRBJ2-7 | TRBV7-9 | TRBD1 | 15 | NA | CASSPQGGTGYEQYF | TGTGCCAGCAGCCCGCAGGGCGGGACAGGTTACGAGCAGTACTTC
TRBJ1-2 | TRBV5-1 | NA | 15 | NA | CASSLEPGVNYGYTF | TGCGCCAGCAGCTTGGAGCCCGGGGTGAACTATGGCTACACCTTC
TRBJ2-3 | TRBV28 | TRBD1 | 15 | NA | CASSRTGASTDTQYF | TGTGCCAGCAGCCGGACAGGTGCTAGCACAGATACGCAGTATTTT
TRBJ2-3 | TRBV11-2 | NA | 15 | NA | CASSLTGGSSDTQYF | TGTGCCAGCAGCTTGACAGGCGGGAGCTCAGATACGCAGTATTTT
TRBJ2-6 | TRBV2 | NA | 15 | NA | CASTQRGTGANVLTF | TGTGCCAGCACTCAGAGGGGGACTGGGGCCAACGTCCTGACTTTC
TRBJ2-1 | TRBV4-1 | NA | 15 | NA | CASSQEASSYNEQFF | TGCGCCAGCAGCCAAGAAGCGAGCTCCTACAATGAGCAGTTCTTC
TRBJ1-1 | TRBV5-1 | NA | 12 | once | CASSTPPGNPFF | TGCGCCAGCAGCACACCCCCGGGGAATCCTTTCTTT
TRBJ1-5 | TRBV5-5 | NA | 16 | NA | CASSGGTGYSNQPQHF | TGTGCCAGCAGCGGTGGGACTGGGTATAGCAATCAGCCCCAGCATTTT
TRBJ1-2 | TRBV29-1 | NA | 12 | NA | CSVEVANYGYTF | TGCAGCGTTGAGGTAGCTAACTATGGCTACACCTTC
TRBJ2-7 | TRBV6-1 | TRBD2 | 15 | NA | CASSFSGRRRDEQYF | TGTGCCAGCAGTTTTAGCGGGAGGAGACGCGACGAGCAGTACTTC
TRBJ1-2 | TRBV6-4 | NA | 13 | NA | CASSKESNYGYTF | TGTGCCAGCAGTAAGGAGAGTAACTATGGCTACACCTTC
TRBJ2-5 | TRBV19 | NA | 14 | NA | CASSMGQVEETQYF | TGTGCCAGTAGTATGGGCCAGGTTGAGGAGACCCAGTACTTC
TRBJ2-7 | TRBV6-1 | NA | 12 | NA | CASSAVGGEQYF | TGTGCCAGCAGTGCGGTCGGAGGCGAGCAGTACTTC
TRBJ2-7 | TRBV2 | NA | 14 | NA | CASSEAGLGYEPYF | TGTGCCAGCAGTGAAGCGGGACTGGGCTACGAGCCGTACTTC
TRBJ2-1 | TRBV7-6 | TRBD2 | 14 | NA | CASSSREAGAEQFF | TGTGCCAGCAGCTCTCGGGAGGCGGGAGCTGAGCAGTTCTTC
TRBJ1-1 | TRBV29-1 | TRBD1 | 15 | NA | CSVGRQGARNTEAFF | TGCAGCGTTGGGCGACAGGGGGCGCGGAACACTGAAGCTTTCTTT
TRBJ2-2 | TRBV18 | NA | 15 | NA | CASSPFETATGELFF | TGTGCCAGCTCGCCCTTTGAGACAGCCACCGGGGAGCTGTTTTTT
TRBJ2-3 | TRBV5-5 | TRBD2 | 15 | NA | CASSSLAGVTDTQYF | TGTGCCAGCAGCTCACTAGCGGGGGTCACAGATACGCAGTATTTT
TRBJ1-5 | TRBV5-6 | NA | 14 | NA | CASSRGQSNQPQHF | TGTGCCAGCAGCAGAGGACAGAGCAATCAGCCCCAGCATTTT
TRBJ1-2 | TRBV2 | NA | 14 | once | CASKGTEGIYGYTF | TGTGCCAGCAAGGGGACGGAGGGTATCTATGGCTACACCTTC
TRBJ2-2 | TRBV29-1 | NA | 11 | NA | CSVEMGPELFF | TGCAGCGTTGAAATGGGCCCTGAGCTGTTTTTT
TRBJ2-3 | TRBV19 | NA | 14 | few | CASTPPTAADTQYF | TGTGCCAGTACCCCCCCAACCGCGGCGGATACGCAGTATTTT
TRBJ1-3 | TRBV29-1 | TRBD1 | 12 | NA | CSGTGDGNTIYF | TGCAGCGGGACAGGGGATGGAAACACCATATATTTT
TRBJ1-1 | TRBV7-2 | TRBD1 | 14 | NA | CASSLTGFGTEAFF | TGTGCCAGCAGCCTGACAGGGTTTGGAACTGAAGCTTTCTTT
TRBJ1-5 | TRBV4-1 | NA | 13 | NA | CASSQGSEQPQHF | TGCGCCAGCAGCCAAGGATCAGAACAGCCCCAGCATTTT
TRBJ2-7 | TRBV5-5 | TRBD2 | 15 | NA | CASSRTSGSRYEQYF | TGTGCCAGCAGCAGGACTAGCGGGAGCCGCTACGAGCAGTACTTC
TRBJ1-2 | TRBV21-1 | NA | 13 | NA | CASSKGRDYGYTF | TGTGCCAGCAGCAAGGGCAGGGACTATGGCTACACCTTC
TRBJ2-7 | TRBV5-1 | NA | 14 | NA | CASSLGQKSYEQYF | TGCGCCAGCAGCTTGGGACAGAAGAGCTACGAGCAGTACTTC
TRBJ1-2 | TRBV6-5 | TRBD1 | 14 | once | CASSYGQGGYGYTF | TGTGCCAGCAGTTACGGACAGGGAGGCTATGGCTACACCTTC
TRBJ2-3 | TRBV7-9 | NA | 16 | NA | CASSLGGVRGTDTQYF | TGTGCCAGCAGCTTAGGCGGCGTACGGGGCACAGATACGCAGTATTTT
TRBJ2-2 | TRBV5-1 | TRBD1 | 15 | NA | CASSATGGGIGELFF | TGCGCCAGCAGCGCGACAGGGGGCGGTATCGGGGAGCTGTTTTTT
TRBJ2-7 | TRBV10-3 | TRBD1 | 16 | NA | CAISESRDRGPYEQYF | TGTGCCATCAGTGAGTCCCGGGACAGGGGTCCCTACGAGCAGTACTTC